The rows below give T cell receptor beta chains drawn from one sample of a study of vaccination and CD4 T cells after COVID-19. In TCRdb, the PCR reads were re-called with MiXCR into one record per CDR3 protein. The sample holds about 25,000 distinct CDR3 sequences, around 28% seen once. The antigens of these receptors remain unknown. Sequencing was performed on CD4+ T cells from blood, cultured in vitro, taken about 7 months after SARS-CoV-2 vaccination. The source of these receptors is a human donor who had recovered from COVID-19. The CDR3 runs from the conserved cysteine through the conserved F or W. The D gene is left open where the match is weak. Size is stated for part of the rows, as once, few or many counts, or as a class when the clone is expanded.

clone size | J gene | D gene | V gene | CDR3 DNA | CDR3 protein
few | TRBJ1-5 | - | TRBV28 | TGTGCCAGCAGTTTCTGGGGGAGCAATCAGCCCCAGCATTTT | CASSFWGSNQPQHF
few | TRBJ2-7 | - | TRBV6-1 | TGTGCCAGCATGGGGAGAGAGGGGGTAAAGCAGTACTTC | CASMGREGVKQYF
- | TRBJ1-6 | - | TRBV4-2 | TGTGCCAGCAGCCAAGGGAGTTTATTGGACTCACCCCTCCACTTT | CASSQGSLLDSPLHF
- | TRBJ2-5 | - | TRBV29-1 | TGCAGCGTCCCGTGGCAGGGGCTTGGTGAGACCCAGTACTTC | CSVPWQGLGETQYF
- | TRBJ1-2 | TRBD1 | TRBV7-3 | TGTGCCAGCAGCCTAACCGGGACAGGGACGGGCTACACCTTC | CASSLTGTGTGYTF
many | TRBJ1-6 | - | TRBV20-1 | TGCAGTGCTAGGAGCTCCTATAATTCACCCCTCCACTTT | CSARSSYNSPLHF
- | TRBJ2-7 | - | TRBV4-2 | TGTGCCAGCAGCCAAGAGGCCAGCTACGAGCAGTACTTC | CASSQEASYEQYF
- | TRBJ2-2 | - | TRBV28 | TGTGCCAGCAGTTTGCGGACCAACACCGGGGAGCTGTTTTTT | CASSLRTNTGELFF
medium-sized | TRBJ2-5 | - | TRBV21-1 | TGTGCCAGCAGCAAACTTGAGTACCAAGAGACCCAGTACTTC | CASSKLEYQETQYF
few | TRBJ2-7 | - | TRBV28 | TGTGCCAGCAGTTTAGCCATTACCTACGAGCAGTACTTC | CASSLAITYEQYF
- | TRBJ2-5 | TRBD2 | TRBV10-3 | TGTGCCATCAGTTCGGGTGGCAGCGGGAGAGAGACCCAGTACTTC | CAISSGGSGRETQYF